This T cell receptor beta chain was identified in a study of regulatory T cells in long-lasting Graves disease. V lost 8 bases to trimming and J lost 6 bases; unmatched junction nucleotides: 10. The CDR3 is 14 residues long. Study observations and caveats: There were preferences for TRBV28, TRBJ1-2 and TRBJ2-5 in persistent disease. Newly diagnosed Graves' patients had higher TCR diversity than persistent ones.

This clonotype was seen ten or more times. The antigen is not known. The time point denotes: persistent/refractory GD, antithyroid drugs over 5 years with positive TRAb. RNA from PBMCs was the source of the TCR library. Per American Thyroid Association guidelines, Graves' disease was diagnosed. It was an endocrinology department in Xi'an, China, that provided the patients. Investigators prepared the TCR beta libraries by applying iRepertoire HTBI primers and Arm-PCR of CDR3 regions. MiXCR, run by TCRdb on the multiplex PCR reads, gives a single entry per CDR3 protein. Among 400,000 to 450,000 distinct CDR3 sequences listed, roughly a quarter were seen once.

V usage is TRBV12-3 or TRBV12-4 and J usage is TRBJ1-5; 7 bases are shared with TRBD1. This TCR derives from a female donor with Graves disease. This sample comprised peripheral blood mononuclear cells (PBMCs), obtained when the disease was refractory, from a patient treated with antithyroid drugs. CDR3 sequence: CASGKTGEGQPQHF. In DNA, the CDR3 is TGTGCCAGCGGAAAAACAGGGGAGGGTCAGCCCCAGCATTTT.